Listed here are 19 T cell receptor beta chains from one sample, sequenced in a study of CD8 T cells in Susac syndrome. RNA in amounts of roughly 0.5 to 1 ug was reverse transcribed with random hexamers. TCRdb reprocessed the immunoSEQ multiplex PCR reads via MiXCR and lists one record per CDR3 protein. Found here are 150,000 to 200,000 distinct CDR3 sequences, over 75% of them singletons; the top ten hold about 0.1%. Sequencing input: CD4+ T cells from PBMCs. These receptors were taken from a human donor with Susac syndrome.

V is TRBV5-1 and J is TRBJ2-5, with D possibly being TRBD1 (6 bases). The CDR3 covers 15 residues. The germline CDR1 and CDR2 sequences are SGHRS and YFSETQ. V was pared by 0 bases and J by 3 bases, with 12 bases between. The CDR3 is CASSLAGQPKETQYF. The CDR3 nucleotides are TGCGCCAGCAGCTTGGCTGGACAGCCAAAAGAGACCCAGTACTTC.

The CDR3 DNA reads TGTGCCAGTAGCAAACTAGCCTCCACCGATTACAATGAGCAGTTCTTC. Its protein product is CASSKLASTDYNEQFF. The rearrangement joins TRBV19 to TRBJ2-1, with D maybe TRBD2 (6 bases). From germline, CDR1 is LNHDA and CDR2 SQIVND (reference sequence). The CDR3 has 16 amino acids. The V gene lost 6 bases and the J gene lost 4 bases, with 19 bases spanning the gap.

V usage is TRBV24-1 and J usage is TRBJ2-1; D call uncertain. The CDR3 is 13 amino acids. V lost 3 bases and J lost 9, with 11 bases in between. Germline V gene lookup returns CDR1 KGHDR and CDR2 SFDVKD. The CDR3 loop reads CATSDLGFREQFF. In DNA form, the CDR3 reads TGTGCCACCAGTGATCTAGGGTTCCGTGAGCAGTTCTTC.

The chain uses TRBV28 and TRBJ2-1; D is unresolved. CDR1 and CDR2 (germline): MDHEN, SYDVKM. The CDR3 is 13 residues long. V lost 8 bases and J 6 bases, leaving 14 bases between the germline ends. The CDR3 sequence: CASQPPNLNEQFF. DNA for the CDR3: TGTGCCAGCCAACCTCCCAATCTCAATGAGCAGTTCTTC.

V gene TRBV24-1 combines with J gene TRBJ2-7, with a tentative D call TRBD2 (6 bases). V shed 2 bases and J shed 0 bases, with 10 bases lying between them. CDR1 KGHDR and CDR2 SFDVKD come from the germline V gene. The CDR3 has 15 amino acids. Here the CDR3 DNA reads TGTGCCACCAGTGATTCCGGGGGACCCTCCTACGAGCAGTACTTC. The encoded protein is CATSDSGGPSYEQYF.

The chain links TRBV3-1 to TRBJ1-4, with 7 bases that match TRBD1. The germline gives CDR1 LGHDT, CDR2 YNNKEL (reference sequence). This CDR3 has 16 amino acids. Trimming cost V 0 bases and J 5 bases; bases outside gene matches: 6. The CDR3 bases are TGTGCCAGCAGCCAAGAACTTACAGGGGCAAATGAAAAACTGTTTTTT. Its protein is CASSQELTGANEKLFF.

The chain carries TRBV5-6 and TRBJ2-1; TRBD1 aligns across 10 bases. Germline assignment: CDR1 SGHDT and CDR2 YYEEEE. V shed 3 bases, J shed 6 bases, and the junction held 6 bases outside the gene matches. This CDR3 comprises 15 residues. The CDR3 coding sequence is TGTGCCAGCAGCTCAGACAGGGGGCAACGCAATGAGCAGTTCTTC. It specifies CASSSDRGQRNEQFF.

This chain uses TRBV20-1 with TRBJ1-2; 9 nucleotides line up with TRBD1. This CDR3 has 14 amino acids. Germline assignment: CDR1 DFQATT and CDR2 SNEGSKA (reference sequence). With V trimmed by 0 bases and J by 1 base, 0 bases remained unmatched. The CDR3 bases are TGCAGTGCTAGAGAGGACAGGGGTAACTATGGCTACACCTTC. Amino acid sequence: CSAREDRGNYGYTF.

V gene TRBV5-1 combines with J gene TRBJ2-1; 10 nucleotides agree with TRBD2. After removal of 4 bases from V and 8 bases from J, the junction contained 18 bases not matched to a gene. Looked up from germline, CDR1 is SGHRS and CDR2 is YFSETQ. CDR3 length equals 18 residues. The CDR3 spells CASSLPWSGRASLDEQFF. CDR3 nucleotides: TGCGCCAGCAGCCTCCCCTGGAGCGGGAGGGCCTCTTTGGATGAGCAGTTCTTC.

The chain carries TRBV27 and TRBJ2-1, with 7 nucleotides matching TRBD1. CDR1 and CDR2 (germline): MNHEY, SMNVEV (reference sequence). Unmatched junction bases numbered 11, after V lost 6 bases and J lost 0 bases. The CDR3 is made up of 17 amino acids. This chain's CDR3 is CASSPNLQGSSYNEQFF. In DNA form, the CDR3 reads TGTGCCAGCAGCCCTAACTTACAGGGGAGCTCCTACAATGAGCAGTTCTTC.

The chain employs TRBV30 and TRBJ2-7; D is ambiguous. The CDR3 length is 11 residues. Germline assignment: CDR1 GTSNPN and CDR2 SVGIG (reference sequence). Trimming removed 2 bases at V and 3 bases at J, with 5 bases between. CDR3 loop: CAWSTHYEQYF. CDR3 bases: TGTGCCTGGAGTACCCACTACGAGCAGTACTTC.

The chain combines TRBV20-1 with TRBJ1-6, with D maybe TRBD1 (5 bases). The CDR3 has 14 residues. V was trimmed by 0 bases and J by 7 bases, leaving 10 bases between them. Germline lookup yields CDR1 DFQATT and CDR2 SNEGSKA (reference sequence). This CDR3 is CSARDAGKNSPLHF. The CDR3, as DNA: TGCAGTGCTAGAGATGCAGGGAAAAATTCACCCCTCCACTTT.

This chain uses TRBV19 with TRBJ2-3, with TRBD1 identical over 8 bases. The CDR3 runs to 15 residues. V was pared by 3 bases and J by 5 bases, with 7 bases of the junction left unmatched. Germline V CDR1 and CDR2: LNHDA, SQIVND (reference sequence). Here the CDR3 DNA reads TGTGCCAGTAGTATGGACAGGGACAGGATAGATACGCAGTATTTT. Translating it yields CASSMDRDRIDTQYF.

V and J are TRBV7-8 and TRBJ2-5; D call uncertain. The CDR3 spans 13 residues. V gave up 5 bases and J gave up 4 bases, with 11 bases separating them. Germline assignment: CDR1 SGHVS and CDR2 FQNEAQ. CDR3 DNA: TGTGCCAGCAGCCCACTCCGTGGAGAGACCCAGTACTTC. Translating gives CASSPLRGETQYF. Supplemented by reference TRBV7-8 and TRBJ2-5, the full variable domain reads GAGVSQSPRYKVAKRGQDVALRCDPISGHVSLFWYQQALGQGPEFLTYFQNEAQLDKSGLPSDRFFAERPEGSVSTLKIQRTQQEDSAVYLCASSPLRGETQYFGPGTRLLVL.

This clonotype was counted once. The V gene is TRBV7-2, the J gene TRBJ2-7, with 14 bases identical to TRBD2. The V segment lost 9 bases and the J segment 3 bases; nucleotides outside the gene matches: 7. Germline V gives CDR1 SGHTA, CDR2 FQGNSA. This CDR3 is built from 15 residues. CDR3 sequence (DNA): TGTGCCAGTAGACTAGCGGGAGGGCCTGACTACGAGCAGTACTTC. This encodes CASRLAGGPDYEQYF.

This chain links TRBV6-5 with TRBJ1-1; a weak D match, TRBD1 (6 bases). The CDR3 has 14 residues. Germline loops: CDR1 MNHEY, CDR2 SVGAGI. V was shortened by 6 bases and J by 6 bases, with 17 bases between the two germline ends. CDR3 DNA sequence: TGTGCCAGCAGCACCGACAGGCCCAACGCTGAAGCTTTCTTT. Translating it yields CASSTDRPNAEAFF.

The chain has TRBV3-1 and TRBJ2-5, with D perhaps TRBD2 (5 bases). The germline V gene encodes CDR1 LGHDT and CDR2 YNNKEL (reference sequence). Between the trimmed V and J ends, which lost 1 base and 2 bases, there was a span of 14 bases. CDR3 length: 16 amino acids. CDR3 bases: TGTGCCAGCAGCCAAGGGAGGCTTGGGCCTCAAGAGACCCAGTACTTC. It encodes CASSQGRLGPQETQYF.

The table lists this clonotype with a count of one. The CDR3 reads CASSLWADQETQYF. CDR3 nucleotide sequence: TGTGCCAGCAGCTTATGGGCGGACCAAGAGACCCAGTACTTC. The rearrangement links TRBV7-2 to TRBJ2-5; D is unresolved. Germline assignment: CDR1 SGHTA and CDR2 FQGNSA. The length of the CDR3 is 14 residues. V shed 2 bases and J shed 0 bases, with 7 bases lying between them. Full variable domain (rest looked up from reference TRBV7-2 and TRBJ2-5): GAGVSQSPSNKVTEKGKDVELRCDPISGHTALYWYRQSLGQGLEFLIYFQGNSAPDKSGLPSDRFSAERTGGSVSTLTIQRTQQEDSAVYLCASSLWADQETQYFGPGTRLLVL.

The rearrangement uses TRBV2 and TRBJ2-1; perhaps TRBD2 as D (6 bases). This CDR3 is 14 amino acids long. The germline CDR1 and CDR2 sequences are SNHLY and FYNNEI. Between the trimmed V and J ends, which lost 5 bases and 2 bases, there was a span of 10 bases. The CDR3 nucleotides read TGTGCCAGCAGTCTAGCGTCGACCTACAATGAGCAGTTCTTC. Amino acids: CASSLASTYNEQFF.